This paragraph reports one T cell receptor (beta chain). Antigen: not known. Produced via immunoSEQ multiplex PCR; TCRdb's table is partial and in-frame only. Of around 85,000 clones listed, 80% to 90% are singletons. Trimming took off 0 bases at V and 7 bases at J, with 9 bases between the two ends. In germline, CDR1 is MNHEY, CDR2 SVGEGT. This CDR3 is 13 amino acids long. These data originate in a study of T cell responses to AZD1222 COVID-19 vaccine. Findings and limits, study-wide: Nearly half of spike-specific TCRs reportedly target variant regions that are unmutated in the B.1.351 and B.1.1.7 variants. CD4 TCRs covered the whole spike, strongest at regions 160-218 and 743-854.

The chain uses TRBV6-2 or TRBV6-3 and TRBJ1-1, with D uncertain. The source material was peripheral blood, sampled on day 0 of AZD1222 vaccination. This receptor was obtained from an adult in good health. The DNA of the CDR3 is TGTGCCAGCAGTTACTCGCCAGGCTTTGAAGCTTTCTTT. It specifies CASSYSPGFEAFF.